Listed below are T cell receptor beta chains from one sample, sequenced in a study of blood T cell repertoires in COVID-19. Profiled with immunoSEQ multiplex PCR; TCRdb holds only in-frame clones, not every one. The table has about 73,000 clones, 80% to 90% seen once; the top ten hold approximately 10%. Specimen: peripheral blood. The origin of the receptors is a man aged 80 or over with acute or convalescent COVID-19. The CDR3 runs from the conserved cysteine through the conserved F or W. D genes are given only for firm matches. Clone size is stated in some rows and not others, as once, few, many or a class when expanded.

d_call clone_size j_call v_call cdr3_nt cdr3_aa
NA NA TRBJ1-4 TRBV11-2 TGTGCCAGCAGCTCCCGGGGAACATATAATGAAAAACTGTTTTTT CASSSRGTYNEKLFF
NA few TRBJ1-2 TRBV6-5 TGTGCCAGCAGTTACATCAGGGGAAGACTTAACTATGGCTACACCTTC CASSYIRGRLNYGYTF
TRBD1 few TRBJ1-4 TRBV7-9 TGTGCCAGCAGCCCCAGACAGGGATCTAATGAAAAACTGTTTTTT CASSPRQGSNEKLFF
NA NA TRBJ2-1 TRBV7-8 TGTGCCAGCATGGCAGGACAGACGAGCTCCTACAATGAGCAGTTCTTC CASMAGQTSSYNEQFF
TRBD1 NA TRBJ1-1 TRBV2 TGTGCCAGCAGTGAGGGACAGGGCGGACGGATCACTGAAGCTTTCTTT CASSEGQGGRITEAFF
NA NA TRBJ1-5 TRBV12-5 TGTGCTAGTCGGGGGGGCCACAATCAGCCCCAGCATTTT CASRGGHNQPQHF
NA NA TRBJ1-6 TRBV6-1 TGTGCCAGCAGTGAAGCCCTGGGGGCAGGTTCACCCCTCCACTTT CASSEALGAGSPLHF
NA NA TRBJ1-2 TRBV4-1 TGCGCCAGCAGCCAAGAGGGCGGGGCCTTTAGGTATGGCTACACCTTC CASSQEGGAFRYGYTF
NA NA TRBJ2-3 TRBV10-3 TGTGCCATCAGTGAGTTTGGCGGGAATGAAATGACAGATACGCAGTATTTT CAISEFGGNEMTDTQYF
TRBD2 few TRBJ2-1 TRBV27 TGTGCCAGCAGTCTCGGGACGGGGGGGTACAATGAGCAGTTCTTC CASSLGTGGYNEQFF
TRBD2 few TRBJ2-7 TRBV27 TGTGCCAGCAGTTTATTGGGACTAGCTCAAGAGCAGTACTTC CASSLLGLAQEQYF
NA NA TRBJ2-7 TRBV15 TGTGCCACCAGCAGGTCCCGGGGCGAGCAGTACTTC CATSRSRGEQYF
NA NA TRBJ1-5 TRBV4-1 TGCGCCAGCAGCCAAGATTGGGGGCTACGGAAGCATTTT CASSQDWGLRKHF
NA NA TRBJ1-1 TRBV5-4 TGTGCCAGCAGCTTGGAGGCGGGTTTCACTGAAGCTTTCTTT CASSLEAGFTEAFF
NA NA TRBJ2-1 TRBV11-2 TGTGCCAGCAGCTTAGGTCTTTCAGATGAGCAGTTCTTC CASSLGLSDEQFF
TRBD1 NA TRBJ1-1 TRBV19 TGTGCCAGTAGTATTACAGGGGGCACTGAAGCTTTCTTT CASSITGGTEAFF
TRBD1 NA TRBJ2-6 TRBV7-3 TGTGCCAGCAGCCCAGGGGGCGGGGAGCCCTCTGGGGCCAACGTCCTGACTTTC CASSPGGGEPSGANVLTF
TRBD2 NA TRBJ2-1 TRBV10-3 TGTGCCATCGCGGGGAGTGGGCGGGAGGGGTCCTACAATGAGCAGTTCTTC CAIAGSGREGSYNEQFF
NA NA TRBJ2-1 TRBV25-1 TGTGCCAGCCAACCAGCGCAGGGGCAGGGGTCCTACAATGAGCAGTTCTTC CASQPAQGQGSYNEQFF
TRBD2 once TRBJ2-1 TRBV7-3 TGTGCCAGCAGCATCTCTAGCGGGGAGAACAATGAGCAGTTCTTC CASSISSGENNEQFF
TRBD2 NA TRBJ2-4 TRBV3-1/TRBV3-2 TGTGCCAGCAGCGCAACCCCCGGGACTATCAAAAACATTCAGTACTTC CASSATPGTIKNIQYF
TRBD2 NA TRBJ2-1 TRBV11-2 TGTGCCAGCAGCCCCCGGGGTAGCGGGGACACCTACAATGAGCAGTTCTTC CASSPRGSGDTYNEQFF
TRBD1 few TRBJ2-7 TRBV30 TGTGCCTGGAGTTCCGGATGGACAGGAACCCCTACGAGCAGTACTCCTAACGAGCAGTACTTC CAWSSGWTGTPTSSTPNEQYF
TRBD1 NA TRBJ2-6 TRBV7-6 TGTGCCAGCAGCGATTTGGCCGGGACAGGCGCCTCTGGGGCCAACGTCCTGACTTTC CASSDLAGTGASGANVLTF
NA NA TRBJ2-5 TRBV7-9 TGTGCCAGCAGCTTACGGGGGATTACTGAGACCCAGTACTTC CASSLRGITETQYF
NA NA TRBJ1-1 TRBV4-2 TGTGCCAGCAGCCGTCAGTTGGGCTTGAACACTGAAGCTTTCTTT CASSRQLGLNTEAFF
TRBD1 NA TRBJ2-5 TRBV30 TGTGCCTGGAGTGTGAAGGGGGCAAGAGAGACCCAGTACTTC CAWSVKGARETQYF
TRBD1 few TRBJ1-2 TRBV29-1 TGCAGCGTTGAAAAGAATCGACAGGGGTTTGGCTACACCTTC CSVEKNRQGFGYTF
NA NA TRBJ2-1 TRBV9 TGTGCCAGCAGCGTAGGCCCGAGCCTCTTGAATGAGCAGTTCTTC CASSVGPSLLNEQFF
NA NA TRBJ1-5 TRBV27 TGTGCCAGCAGTTTGGGGGGATTTGGCAATCAGCCCCAGCATTTT CASSLGGFGNQPQHF
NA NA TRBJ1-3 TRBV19 TGTGCCAGTCGGGCCGGGGTTGCTGGAAACACCATATATTTT CASRAGVAGNTIYF
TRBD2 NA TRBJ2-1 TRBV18 TGTGCCAGCTCTGCCGGGACTAGTACGGAGCAGTTCTTC CASSAGTSTEQFF
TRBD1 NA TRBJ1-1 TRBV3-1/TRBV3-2 TGTGCCAGCAGCCCTGGGCAGGGGGGAGCTTTCTTT CASSPGQGGAFF
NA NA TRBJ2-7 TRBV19 TGTGCCAGCTCCCCTGGATCATTTTCCAGGTACGAGCAGTACTTC CASSPGSFSRYEQYF
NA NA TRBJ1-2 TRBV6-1 TGTGCCAGCAGTGAAGGTCTCTCAACTCCTGGCTACACCTTC CASSEGLSTPGYTF
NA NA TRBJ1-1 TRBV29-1 TGCAGCGTTGAACCTCGGGGCGGGGTCACTGAAGCTTTCTTT CSVEPRGGVTEAFF
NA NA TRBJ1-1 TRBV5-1 TGCGCCAGCAGCTTCCAGCCACAGGGAGAGAACACTGAAGCTTTCTTT CASSFQPQGENTEAFF
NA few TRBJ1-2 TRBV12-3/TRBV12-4 TGTGCCAGCAGACTGGTTAGTGGCTATGGCTACACCTTC CASRLVSGYGYTF
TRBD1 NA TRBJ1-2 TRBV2 TGTGCCAGCACCGAGTGGCGACAGGGTAACTATGGCTACACCTTC CASTEWRQGNYGYTF
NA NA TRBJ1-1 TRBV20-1 TGCAGTGCTGCCAACAATCTTGAAGCTTTCTTT CSAANNLEAFF
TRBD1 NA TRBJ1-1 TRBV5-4 TGTGCCAGCAGCTTCCAAGGGGGCGCGGACACTGAAGCTTTCTTT CASSFQGGADTEAFF
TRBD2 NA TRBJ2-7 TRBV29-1 TGCAGCGTTCTGATTTCGGGACTAGCGGGCAATTACGAGCAGTACTTC CSVLISGLAGNYEQYF
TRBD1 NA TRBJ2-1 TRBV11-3 TGTGCCAGCAGTACAGGGGATTACAATGAGCAGTTCTTC CASSTGDYNEQFF
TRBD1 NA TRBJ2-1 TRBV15 TGTGCCACCAGCAGGGCAGGGGGTTCCTACAATGAGCAGTTCTTC CATSRAGGSYNEQFF
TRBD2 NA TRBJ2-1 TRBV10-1 TGCGCCAGCAGTGAAGGTCCTAGCGGGTCGTACAATGAGCAGTTCTTC CASSEGPSGSYNEQFF
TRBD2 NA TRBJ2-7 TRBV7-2 TGTGCCAGCAGCTCCAGGACTAGCGTAAGCTCCTACGAGCAGTACTTC CASSSRTSVSSYEQYF
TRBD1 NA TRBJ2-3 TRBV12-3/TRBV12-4 TGTGCCAGCAGACCTCAGGGGGAATCGCAGTATTTT CASRPQGESQYF